This note documents a single TCR beta chain sequence. The V gene end was trimmed by 4 bases and the J gene end by 4 bases; junction bases not matched to a gene: 8. This CDR3 comprises 16 residues. The germline V gene has CDR1 LNHNV and CDR2 YYDKDF (reference sequence). With random hexamers, 0.5 to 1 ug RNA was reverse transcribed. The CDR3 of TCR beta was amplified by immunoSEQ multiplex PCR across 54 Vbeta and 13 Jbeta. TCRdb reprocessed the immunoSEQ multiplex PCR reads with MiXCR, giving one entry per CDR3 protein. The data show 130,000 to 150,000 distinct CDR3 sequences, around 94% seen once. This entry comes from a study of CD8 T cells in Susac syndrome.

This clonotype was sampled from a human donor in good health. This chain uses TRBV15 with TRBJ2-2; 8 bases match TRBD2. The sequencing input was CD4+ T cells from PBMCs. The CDR3 region is CATSTPGTRITGELFF. The CDR3 nucleotides are TGTGCCACCAGCACCCCGGGGACTAGGATCACCGGGGAGCTGTTTTTT.